The entry below describes one T cell receptor beta chain. The antigen is not known. This record belongs to a study of shared clonotypes between healthy human individuals. Overall study: Three plates each covered CD4 naive and memory; CD8 naive two, CD8 memory one.

From germline, CDR1 is SGHNT and CDR2 YYREEE (reference sequence). This CDR3 is 14 amino acids long. J gave up 6 bases and V 4 bases, and 5 bases lay outside the gene matches. Overall study findings and caveats: Expectations were that clonotype sharing among donors would be affected by sequencing depth.

The authors ran the assay at deep level. Approximately 30,000 T cell genomes (roughly 0.2 ug DNA) went into each sorted-subset replicate. The protocol was immunoSEQ multiplex PCR, while the TCRdb copy is restricted to in-frame clones and leaves out a portion. The table has roughly 640,000 clones, approximately 97% seen once; the top ten hold roughly 0.05%. The rearrangement uses TRBV5-4 and TRBJ1-4; TRBD1 matches 8 bases. The source is a woman in her 30s in good health. The sequencing input was naive CD4+ T cells sorted from blood. Subset reported: CD45RA+ positively selected. This CDR3 is CASSATGDDEKLFF. In DNA, the CDR3 is TGTGCCAGCAGCGCGACAGGGGATGATGAAAAACTGTTTTTT.